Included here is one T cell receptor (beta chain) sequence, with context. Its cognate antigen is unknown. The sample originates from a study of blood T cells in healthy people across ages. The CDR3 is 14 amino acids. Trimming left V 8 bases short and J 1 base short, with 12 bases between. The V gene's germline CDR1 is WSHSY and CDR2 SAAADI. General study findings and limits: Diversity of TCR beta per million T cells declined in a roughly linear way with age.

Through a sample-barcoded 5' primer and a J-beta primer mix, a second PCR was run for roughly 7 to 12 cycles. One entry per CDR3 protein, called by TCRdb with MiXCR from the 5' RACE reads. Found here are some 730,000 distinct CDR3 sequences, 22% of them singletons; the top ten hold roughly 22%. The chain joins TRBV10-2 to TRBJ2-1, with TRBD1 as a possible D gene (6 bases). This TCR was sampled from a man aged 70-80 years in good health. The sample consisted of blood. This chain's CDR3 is CASFRGLSYNEQFF. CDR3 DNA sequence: TGCGCCAGCTTCAGGGGCTTATCCTACAATGAGCAGTTCTTC.